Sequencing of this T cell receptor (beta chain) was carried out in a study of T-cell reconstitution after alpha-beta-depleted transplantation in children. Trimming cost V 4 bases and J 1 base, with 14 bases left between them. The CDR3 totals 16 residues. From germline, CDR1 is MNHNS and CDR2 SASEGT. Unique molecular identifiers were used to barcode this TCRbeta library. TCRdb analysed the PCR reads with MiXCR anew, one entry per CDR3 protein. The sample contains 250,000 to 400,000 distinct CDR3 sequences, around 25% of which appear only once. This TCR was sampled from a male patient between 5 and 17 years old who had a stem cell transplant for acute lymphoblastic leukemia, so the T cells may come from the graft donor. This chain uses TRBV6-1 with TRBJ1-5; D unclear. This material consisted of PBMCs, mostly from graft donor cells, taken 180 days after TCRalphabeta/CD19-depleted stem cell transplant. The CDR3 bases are TGTGCCAGCAGTGGCCGTCCGGGGATAAGCAATCAGCCCCAGCATTTT. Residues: CASSGRPGISNQPQHF.